This entry concerns a single T cell receptor beta chain. Its antigen is not identified. The record originates from a study of cytomegalovirus exposure and HLA in healthy donors. Overall study: One earlier analysis, a look at 200 million or so T cells, found around 110 million unique TCR beta sequences. Early released data had tens of millions of unique TCRs, all coming from HLA-typed donors.

Findings and limits, study-wide: Exclusion applied to some V segments, including TRBV6-2 and TRBV6-3, as they were indistinguishable. It was 150 to 200 TCR beta chains that were listed as cytomegalovirus-associated.

This CDR3 has 15 amino acids. Unmatched junction bases numbered 6, after V lost 1 base and J lost 5 bases. Looked up from germline, CDR1 is SGHDN and CDR2 is FVKESK. The PCR made use of 60 Vbeta and 13 Jbeta primers. The data were produced by immunoSEQ multiplex PCR, yet TCRdb's version contains in-frame clones alone and is incomplete. The sample has around 200,000 clones. Material: PBMCs. The chain couples TRBV14 to TRBJ1-1; 8 bases line up with TRBD1. This TCR came from a girl between 2 and 10 years old in good health and CMV-seropositive. The CDR3 region has the DNA TGTGCCAGCAGCCAAGTAGTCGACAGGGGAACTGAAGCTTTCTTT. Its translation: CASSQVVDRGTEAFF.